This T cell receptor (beta chain) originates from a study of T-cell memory formation after mild COVID-19. Study observations and caveats: Mainly CM and EM harbored the contracting CD4+ clones; mainly EMRA harbored the CD8+ ones. While clones contracting from day 15 to 85 were balanced between CD4 and CD8, later expanders leaned CD4+. Pre-infection memory held some responding clones, suggesting pre-existing cross-reactive T cells responded.

The CDR3 length is 15 residues. Germline V gene data show CDR1 as ENHRY and CDR2 as SYGVKD. After removal of 3 bases from V and 7 bases from J, the junction contained 5 bases not matched to a gene. 5'RACE with constant-segment primers built TCRalpha and TCRbeta cDNA libraries with UMIs. TCRdb ran MiXCR on the 5' RACE reads and lists one entry per CDR3 protein. The data contain 140,000 to 150,000 distinct CDR3 sequences, 6% of them singletons. In this sample, this clonotype turned up once. Its antigen is not identified. Sequenced input: PBMCs or a T cell subset sorted from them (not recorded which). The sequence was obtained from an adult woman who had mild COVID-19 (a few samples of this study predate the infection). Cell type and time point are not known. The chain combines TRBV10-3 with TRBJ1-6; TRBD1 aligns across 8 bases. DNA of the CDR3: TGTGCCATCAGTGACGTCGACAGGGGCAATTCACCCCTCCACTTT. This codes for CAISDVDRGNSPLHF.